The clone carrying this TCR beta chain has just a few counts. The antigen is not known. The source of the sample is a study of Graves' ophthalmopathy and Graves' hyperthyroidism. Study observations and caveats: Blood samples also showed most expanded thyroid clonotypes exceeding 0.001 frequency. With 70.59% sensitivity and about 74% specificity, the model predicted ophthalmopathy progression.

In germline, CDR1 is MGHRA, CDR2 YSYEKL. Deletions cut 2 bases from V and 7 bases from J, with 11 bases between. The CDR3 is 14 amino acids. Where ophthalmopathy was present, donors had moderate-to-severe activity, CAS ≥3, NOSPECS ≥4 and duration under 3 months. Patients were left out if they had other autoimmune diseases, uncontrolled infections, pregnancy or lactation. Transcripts of RNA were the source for amplifying TCR beta CDR3 regions. First-round RT-PCR relied on HTBI primers, and a second-round multiplex PCR came next. TCRdb passed the multiplex PCR reads through MiXCR, listing each CDR3 protein once. The sample shows about 700,000 distinct CDR3 sequences, 40% of them seen only once.

The genes are TRBV4-1 and TRBJ2-2, with D unclear. Sequencing was carried out using peripheral blood. The receptor's source is an adult man with Graves' ophthalmopathy. CDR3 bases: TGCGCCAGCAGCCAACCCTTCCCGGGCGGGGAGCTGTTTTTT. This encodes CASSQPFPGGELFF.